The following is a T cell receptor beta chain sequence with its context. Its antigen specificity is not known. There are no base qualities to consult, and no much larger clone falls within one base. Sequenced on an Illumina NovaSeq 6000. Synthesis of TCR cDNA relied on 5'RACE template switching, a step that introduced a universal primer site along with unique molecular identifiers. cDNA synthesis was primed from both the TCR alpha and TCR beta constant segments. Libraries were amplified in two PCR steps, with sample barcodes and sequencing adapters added in the second step. Sequencing of libraries was performed on Illumina HiSeq 2500 (2x100 bp) or NovaSeq (2x150 bp). The authors' analysis ran thus. MIGEC handled demultiplexing of reads and collapsing into UMI consensus sequences, while MiXCR performed V(D)J alignment. Vaccine-responding clonotypes were defined with edgeR using replicate PBMC samples, requiring FDR below 0.01 and a log2 fold change above 5 up to day 15. CD4 or CD8 identity was assigned to each bulk clonotype according to whether the clonotype was present at higher abundance in the sequenced CD4 repertoire or the sequenced CD8 repertoire. In-frame beta chains were kept once TCRdb had trimmed the public reads at Q25 with fastp and called clones with MiXCR. Duplicate CDR3 protein sequences are folded into a single record with the most common DNA and genes. The V and J calls follow TCRdb's processing rather than the paper's. Present in this sample are 100,000 to 150,000 distinct CDR3 sequences, approximately 16% of which were seen just once. The ten largest clones represent roughly 45% of the sample.

This specimen's treatment or condition label, interpreted: live attenuated yellow fever vaccine strain. A standard Ficoll-Paque protocol was used to isolate PBMCs from peripheral blood. Dynabeads CD4 and CD8 positive selection kits were used to isolate CD4 and CD8 T-cell fractions. RNA was extracted with TriZol from bulk PBMCs, CD4 and CD8 fractions, and dextramer-positive and dextramer-negative fractions. This sample is drawn from a study of T cells after yellow fever vaccination (dated by TCRdb to about 2019). The study in broad terms: The SMART-Seq v4 Ultra Low Input RNA kit was used to prepare libraries from fractions with low cell numbers. Blood was drawn at multiple timepoints before and after primary and secondary immunization, with bulk PBMC replicates and cell subsets isolated. Two healthy male donors, one aged 18 to 30 and one aged 30 to 40 years, made up the cohort. To track T-cell clones before and after primary and booster YFV17D yellow fever vaccination, bulk TCR alpha and beta repertoires were sequenced longitudinally.

The germline V gene gives CDR1 as MGHDK and CDR2 as SYGVNS. V was cut back by 4 bases and J by 7 bases, leaving a gap of 17 bases between them. The cysteine opens and the phenylalanine closes a CDR3 of 15 amino acids. The entry retains the CDR3 DNA only, 45 bases that are in frame from base 1. Points the paper makes about the study in general: Compared with the primary T-cell response, the secondary T-cell response was weaker but faster, peaking on day 5 rather than day 15. Computational filtering was required because FACS-sorted repertoires could contain abundant contaminating clonotypes from the bulk population. A small fraction of clonotypes appeared in both the CD4 and CD8 compartments, likely as a result of convergent recombination. The study included only a couple of donors, which limits how far the findings can be generalized. Most clones expanded after primary vaccination (about 95% of CD4 and 80% to 90% of CD8) were re-detected after the booster, suggesting that broad memory maintenance occurred.

This receptor was identified in a man between 18 and 29 years old who received the YFV17D yellow fever vaccine. Sample: CD8+ T cells sorted from PBMCs, taken 5 days after the yellow fever booster vaccination. The chain was built from TRBV25-1 and TRBJ1-3; the D gene identity is not certain. The DNA sequence is as follows: TGTGCCAGCAGTGGCGGATTGCCCAATCCGAACACCATATATTTT. Its product reads: CASSGGLPNPNTIYF.